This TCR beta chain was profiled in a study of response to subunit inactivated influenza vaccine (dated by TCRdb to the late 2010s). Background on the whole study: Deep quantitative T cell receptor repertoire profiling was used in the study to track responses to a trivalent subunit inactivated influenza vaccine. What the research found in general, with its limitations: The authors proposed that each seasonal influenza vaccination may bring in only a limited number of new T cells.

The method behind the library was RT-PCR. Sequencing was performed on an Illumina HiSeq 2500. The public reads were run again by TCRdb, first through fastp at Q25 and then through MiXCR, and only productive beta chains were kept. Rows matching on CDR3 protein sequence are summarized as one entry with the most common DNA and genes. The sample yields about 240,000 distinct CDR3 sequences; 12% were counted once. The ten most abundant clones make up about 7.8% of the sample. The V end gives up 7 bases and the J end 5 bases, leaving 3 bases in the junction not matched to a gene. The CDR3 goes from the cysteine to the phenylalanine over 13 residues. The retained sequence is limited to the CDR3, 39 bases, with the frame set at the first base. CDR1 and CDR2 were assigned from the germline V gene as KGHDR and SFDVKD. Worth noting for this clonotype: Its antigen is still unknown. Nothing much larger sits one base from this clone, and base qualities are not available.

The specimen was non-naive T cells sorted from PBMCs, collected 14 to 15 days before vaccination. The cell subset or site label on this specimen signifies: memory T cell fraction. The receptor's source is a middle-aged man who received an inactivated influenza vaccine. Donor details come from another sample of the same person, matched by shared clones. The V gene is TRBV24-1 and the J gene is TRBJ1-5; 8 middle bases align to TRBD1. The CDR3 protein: CATSGQGDQPQHF. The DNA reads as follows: TGTGCCACCAGCGGACAGGGAGATCAGCCCCAGCATTTT.